This TCR beta chain was observed in a study of shared clonotypes between healthy human individuals. The overall study: Researchers assigned three CD4 naive, three CD4 memory, two CD8 naive and one CD8 memory plate to each donor.

The CDR3 length is 17 residues. The V gene's germline CDR1 is MDHEN and CDR2 SYDVKM. J was trimmed by 5 bases and V by 3 bases; bases with no gene match: 9. Clones were read by immunoSEQ multiplex PCR, and TCRdb kept only the in-frame ones, dropping some. The sample has millions of clones, approximately 95% seen once. Remarks on this clone: Its antigen is as yet unknown.

General observations from the study: Shared clonotypes across all four donors exceeded non-shared ones in generation probability. Despite large depth, rarefaction showed incomplete sorted-subset sequencing.

The V call is TRBV28, the J call TRBJ2-3; 12 bases fit TRBD2. This TCR was recovered from a man aged 18 to 30 in good health. The specimen was naive CD4+ T cells sorted from blood. The subset denotes: CD45RA+ positively selected. The CDR3 DNA reads as TGTGCCAGCAGTTTTCTCCCTAGCGGGGGGGAGAGAGATACGCAGTATTTT. Protein product: CASSFLPSGGERDTQYF.